This T cell receptor beta chain appears in the sequencing data of a study of blood T cell repertoires in COVID-19. Followed longitudinally, the Seattle patients had been enrolled during active infection. The protocol was immunoSEQ multiplex PCR, while the TCRdb copy is restricted to in-frame clones and leaves out a portion. Among approximately 500,000 clones listed, 70% to 90% were seen once. V lost 4 bases and J 5 bases, leaving 14 bases between the germline ends. The CDR3 is 15 residues long. Germline V CDR1 and CDR2: LGHNA, YNFKEQ. The specimen sequenced was peripheral blood. The J gene is TRBJ2-2, the V gene TRBV4-2; D might be TRBD2 (5 bases). The receptor's source is a woman aged 50 to 60 with COVID-19, enrolled during active disease. The CDR3 spells CASSPRARGTGELFF. In DNA form, the CDR3 reads TGTGCCAGCAGCCCTCGGGCCCGGGGTACCGGGGAGCTGTTTTTT.